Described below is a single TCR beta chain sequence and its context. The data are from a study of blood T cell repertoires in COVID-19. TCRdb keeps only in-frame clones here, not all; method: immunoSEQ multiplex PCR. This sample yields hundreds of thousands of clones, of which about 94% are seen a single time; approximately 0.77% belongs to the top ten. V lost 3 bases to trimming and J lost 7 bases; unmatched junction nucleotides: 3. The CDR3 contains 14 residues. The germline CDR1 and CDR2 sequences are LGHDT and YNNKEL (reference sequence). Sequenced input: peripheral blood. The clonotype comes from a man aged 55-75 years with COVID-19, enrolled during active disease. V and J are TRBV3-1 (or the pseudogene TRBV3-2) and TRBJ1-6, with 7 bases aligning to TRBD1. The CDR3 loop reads CASSQGTANSPLHF. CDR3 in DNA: TGTGCCAGCAGCCAGGGGACAGCCAATTCACCCCTCCACTTT.